This TCR beta chain was recovered during a study of T-cell reconstitution after alpha-beta-depleted transplantation in children. Whole-study findings and limits: Expanded graft clones, several hundred of them, were reportedly the source of alpha-beta T cells about two months after transplant.

Unique molecular identifiers were used to barcode this TCRbeta library. TCRdb fed the PCR reads into MiXCR, producing one record per CDR3 protein. Of 500,000 to 650,000 distinct CDR3 sequences in the sample, 10% to 15% are singletons; the top ten hold roughly 2.3%. This clonotype was observed a handful of times. The antigen is undetermined. Unmatched junction bases numbered 19, after V lost 2 bases and J lost 5 bases. Germline CDR1 SGHAT, CDR2 FQDESV (reference sequence). The CDR3 length is 19 residues. Sequenced material: PBMCs, mostly from graft donor cells, taken 360 days after TCRalphabeta/CD19-depleted stem cell transplant. This receptor was obtained from a male patient between 5 and 17 years old who had a stem cell transplant for acute myeloid leukemia, so the T cells may come from the graft donor. The V and J genes are TRBV11-1 and TRBJ2-7; 9 bases line up with TRBD1. This CDR3 reads CASSLIFLGQDRGQHEQYF. CDR3 nucleotides: TGTGCCAGCAGCTTAATTTTCTTGGGCCAGGACAGGGGTCAACACGAGCAGTACTTC.